Below, 3 T cell receptor beta chains from the same sample are listed, as sequenced in a study of shared clonotypes between healthy human individuals. Profiled with immunoSEQ multiplex PCR; TCRdb holds only in-frame clones, not every one. The sample includes a few million clones, over 85% of them seen just once. The sequenced sample consisted of naive CD4+ T cells sorted from blood. Subset specified: CD45RA+ positively selected. Receptors were obtained from a young man in good health.

This clone has only a few counts. The genes are TRBV19 and TRBJ1-5; 8 nucleotides line up with TRBD1. J gave up 6 bases and V 6 bases, and 10 bases lay outside the gene matches. The CDR3 runs 15 residues. Looked up from germline, CDR1 is LNHDA and CDR2 is SQIVND (reference sequence). The CDR3 DNA reads TGTGCCAGTAGCATGAACAGGGGGAGTATTCAGCCCCAGCATTTT. It encodes CASSMNRGSIQPQHF.

In nucleotides, the CDR3 is TGCGCCAGCAGCCAAGTGGGGACAGGGCTGGAGACCCAGTACTTC. This sequence encodes CASSQVGTGLETQYF. The rearrangement uses TRBV4-1 and TRBJ2-5, with 9 bases fitting TRBD1. The CDR3 is 15 amino acids. CDR1 MGHRA and CDR2 YSYEKL come from the germline V gene. J gave up 5 bases and V 1 base, and 5 bases lay outside the gene matches.

This clone was detected a few times. V and J are TRBV18 and TRBJ1-1, with D possibly being TRBD1 (5 bases). The CDR3 is 15 residues long. The germline V gene encodes CDR1 KGHSH and CDR2 LQKENI. Trimming stripped 4 bases from V and 0 bases from J, with 12 bases between. For the CDR3, the DNA is TGTGCCAGCTCACAACTAGGACACTTGAACACTGAAGCTTTCTTT. Translation gives CASSQLGHLNTEAFF.